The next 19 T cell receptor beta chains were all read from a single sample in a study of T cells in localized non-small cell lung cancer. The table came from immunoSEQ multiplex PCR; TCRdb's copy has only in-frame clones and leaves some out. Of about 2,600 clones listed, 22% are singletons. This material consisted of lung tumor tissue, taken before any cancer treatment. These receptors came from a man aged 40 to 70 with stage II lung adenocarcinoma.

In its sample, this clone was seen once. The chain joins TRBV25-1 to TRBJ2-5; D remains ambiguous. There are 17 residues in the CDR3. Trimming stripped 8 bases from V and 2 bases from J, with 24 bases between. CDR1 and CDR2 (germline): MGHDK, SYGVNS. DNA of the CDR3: TGTGCCAGCCTAGAGGAGAACAGCTGGTCGAGACAAGAGACCCAGTACTTC. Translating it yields CASLEENSWSRQETQYF.

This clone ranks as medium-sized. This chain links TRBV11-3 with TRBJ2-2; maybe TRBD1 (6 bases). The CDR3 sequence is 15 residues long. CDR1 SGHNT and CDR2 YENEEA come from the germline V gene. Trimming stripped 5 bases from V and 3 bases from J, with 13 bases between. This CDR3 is CASSQKQGYTGELFF. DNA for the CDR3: TGTGCCAGCAGCCAAAAACAGGGTTACACCGGGGAGCTGTTTTTT. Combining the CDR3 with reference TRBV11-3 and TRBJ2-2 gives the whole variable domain EAGVVQSPRYKIIEKKQPVAFWCNPISGHNTLYWYLQNLGQGPELLIRYENEEAVDDSQLPKDRFSAERLKGVDSTLKIQPAELGDSAVYLCASSQKQGYTGELFFGEGSRLTVL.

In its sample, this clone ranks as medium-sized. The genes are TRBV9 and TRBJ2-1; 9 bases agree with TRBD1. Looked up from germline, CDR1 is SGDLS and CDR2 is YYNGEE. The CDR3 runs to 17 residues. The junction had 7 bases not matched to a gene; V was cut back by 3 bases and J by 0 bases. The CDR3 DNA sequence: TGTGCCAGCAGCGCGCCGGGACAGGGTGGCTCCTACAATGAGCAGTTCTTC. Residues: CASSAPGQGGSYNEQFF.

For the CDR3, the DNA is TGTGCCAGTAGTGTGGCGGAACTAGCGCTTTACACAGATACGCAGTATTTT. This sequence encodes CASSVAELALYTDTQYF. This sequence joins TRBV19 and TRBJ2-3, with 7 bases fitting TRBD2. CDR1 is LNHDA and CDR2 is SQIVND in the germline V gene (reference sequence). CDR3 size: 17 residues. V trimming: 5 bases; J trimming: 2 bases; junction bases outside the gene matches: 13.

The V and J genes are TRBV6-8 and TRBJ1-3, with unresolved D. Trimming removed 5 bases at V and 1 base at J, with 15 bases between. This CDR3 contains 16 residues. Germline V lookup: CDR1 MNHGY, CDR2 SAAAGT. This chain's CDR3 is CASSEVRPLSGNTIYF. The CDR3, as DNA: TGTGCCAGCAGTGAGGTGCGACCCCTTTCTGGAAACACCATATATTTT.

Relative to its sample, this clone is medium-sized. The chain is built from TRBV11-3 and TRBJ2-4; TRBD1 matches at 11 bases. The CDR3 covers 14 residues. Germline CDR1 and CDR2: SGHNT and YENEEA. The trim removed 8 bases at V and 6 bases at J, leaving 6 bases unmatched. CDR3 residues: CASGQGAHGNIQYF. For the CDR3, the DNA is TGTGCCAGCGGACAGGGGGCTCACGGAAACATTCAGTACTTC. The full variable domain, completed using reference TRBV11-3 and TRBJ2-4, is EAGVVQSPRYKIIEKKQPVAFWCNPISGHNTLYWYLQNLGQGPELLIRYENEEAVDDSQLPKDRFSAERLKGVDSTLKIQPAELGDSAVYLCASGQGAHGNIQYFGAGTRLSVL.

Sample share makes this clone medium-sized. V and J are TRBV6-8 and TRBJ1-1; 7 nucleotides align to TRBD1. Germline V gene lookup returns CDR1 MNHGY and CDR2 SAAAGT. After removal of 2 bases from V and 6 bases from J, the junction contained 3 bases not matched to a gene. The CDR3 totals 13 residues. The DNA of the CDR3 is TGTGCCAGCAGTTACGATACAGGGGCTGAAGCTTTCTTT. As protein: CASSYDTGAEAFF.

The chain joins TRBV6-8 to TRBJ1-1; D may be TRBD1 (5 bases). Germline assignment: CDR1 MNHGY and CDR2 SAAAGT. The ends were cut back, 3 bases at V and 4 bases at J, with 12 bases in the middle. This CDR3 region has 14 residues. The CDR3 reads CASSYGGGVTEAFF. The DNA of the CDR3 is TGTGCCAGCAGTTATGGGGGGGGAGTCACTGAAGCTTTCTTT.

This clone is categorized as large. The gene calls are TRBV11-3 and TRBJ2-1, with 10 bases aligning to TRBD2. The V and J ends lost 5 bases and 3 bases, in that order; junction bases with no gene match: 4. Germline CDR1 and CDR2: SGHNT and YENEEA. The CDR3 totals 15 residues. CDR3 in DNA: TGTGCCAGCAGCAAACTAGCGGGAAACTACAATGAGCAGTTCTTC. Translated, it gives CASSKLAGNYNEQFF.

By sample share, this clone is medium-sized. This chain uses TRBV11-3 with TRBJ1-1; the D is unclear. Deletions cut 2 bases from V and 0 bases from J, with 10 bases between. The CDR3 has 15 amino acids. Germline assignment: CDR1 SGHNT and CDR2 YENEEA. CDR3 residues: CASSLLPDLNTEAFF. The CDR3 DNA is TGTGCCAGCAGCTTACTACCGGATCTGAACACTGAAGCTTTCTTT.

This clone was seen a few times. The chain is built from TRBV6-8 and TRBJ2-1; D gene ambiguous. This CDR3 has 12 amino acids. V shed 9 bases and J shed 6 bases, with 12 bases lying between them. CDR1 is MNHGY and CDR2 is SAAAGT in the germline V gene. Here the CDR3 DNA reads TGTGCCAGTAGCAAAGCTGGCAATGAGCAGTTCTTC. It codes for CASSKAGNEQFF.

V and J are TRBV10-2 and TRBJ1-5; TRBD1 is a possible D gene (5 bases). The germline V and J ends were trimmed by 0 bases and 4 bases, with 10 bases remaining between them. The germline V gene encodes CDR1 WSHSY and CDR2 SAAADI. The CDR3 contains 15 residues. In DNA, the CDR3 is TGCGCCAGCAGTGAGTCGGGCAGGGATAATCAGCCCCAGCATTTT. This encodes CASSESGRDNQPQHF.

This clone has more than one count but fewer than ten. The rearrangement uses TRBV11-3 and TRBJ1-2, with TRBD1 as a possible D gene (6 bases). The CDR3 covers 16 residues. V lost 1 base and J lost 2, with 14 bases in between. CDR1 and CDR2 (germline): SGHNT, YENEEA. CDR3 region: CASSLGTGMMNYGYTF. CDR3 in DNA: TGTGCCAGCAGCTTAGGAACAGGGATGATGAACTATGGCTACACCTTC.

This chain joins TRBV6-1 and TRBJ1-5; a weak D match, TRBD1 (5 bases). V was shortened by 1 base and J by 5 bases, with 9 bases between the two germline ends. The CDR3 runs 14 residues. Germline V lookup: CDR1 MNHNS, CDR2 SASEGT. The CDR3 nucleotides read TGTGCCAGCAGTGAAGGGACACCCTATCAGCCCCAGCATTTT. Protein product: CASSEGTPYQPQHF.

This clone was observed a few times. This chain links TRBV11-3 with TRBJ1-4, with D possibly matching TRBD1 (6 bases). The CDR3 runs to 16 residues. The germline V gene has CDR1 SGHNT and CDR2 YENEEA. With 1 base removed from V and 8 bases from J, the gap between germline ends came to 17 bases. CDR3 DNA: TGTGCCAGCAGCTTAGGGGCCCAGACAGGTGACGAAAAACTGTTTTTT. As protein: CASSLGAQTGDEKLFF.

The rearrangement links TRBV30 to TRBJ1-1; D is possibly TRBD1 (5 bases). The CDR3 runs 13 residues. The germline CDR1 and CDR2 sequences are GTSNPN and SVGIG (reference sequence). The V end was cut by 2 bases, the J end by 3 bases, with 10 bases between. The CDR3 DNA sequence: TGTGCCTGGAGTACAGGTCGGGACACTGAAGCTTTCTTT. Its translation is CAWSTGRDTEAFF.

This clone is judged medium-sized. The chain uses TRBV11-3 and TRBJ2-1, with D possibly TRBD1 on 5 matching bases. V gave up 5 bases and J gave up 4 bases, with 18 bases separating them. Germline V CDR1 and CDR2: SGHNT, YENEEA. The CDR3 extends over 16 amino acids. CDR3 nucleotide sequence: TGTGCCAGCAGCCATGGGTCCGGACACGATTACAATGAGCAGTTCTTC. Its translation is CASSHGSGHDYNEQFF.

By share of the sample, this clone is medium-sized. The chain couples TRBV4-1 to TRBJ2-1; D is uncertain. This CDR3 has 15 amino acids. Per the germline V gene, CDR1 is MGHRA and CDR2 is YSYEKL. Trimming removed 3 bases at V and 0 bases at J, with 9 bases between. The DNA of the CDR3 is TGCGCCAGCAGCCACCGACTGAGCTCCTACAATGAGCAGTTCTTC. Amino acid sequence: CASSHRLSSYNEQFF.

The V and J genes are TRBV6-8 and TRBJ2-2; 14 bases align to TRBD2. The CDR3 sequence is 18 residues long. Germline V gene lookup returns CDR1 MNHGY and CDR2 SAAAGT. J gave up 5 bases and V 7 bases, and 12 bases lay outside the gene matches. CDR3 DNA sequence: TGTGCCAGCATGGGGACTAGCGGGAGAATCCGACGAACCGGGGAGCTGTTTTTT. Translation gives CASMGTSGRIRRTGELFF.